A single count supports the clone carrying this TCR beta chain. This entry comes from a study of control samples from healthy donors and cancer patients. Assay used: immunoSEQ multiplex PCR; TCRdb lists only in-frame clones, some missing. The data contain about 150,000 clones, nearly 95% of them seen just once; the ten biggest clones take up roughly 2.3%. Germline CDR1 and CDR2: WNHNN and SYGVQD (reference sequence). The CDR3 is made up of 13 amino acids. V was pared by 5 bases and J by 3 bases, with 11 bases between. The specimen was blood. This clonotype was obtained from a man aged 45-65 years in good health. V gene TRBV10-1 combines with J gene TRBJ2-7; D perhaps matches TRBD1 (6 bases). CDR3 nucleotides: TGCGCCAGCAGTCTGGCGACAGGCTACGAGCAGTACTTC. Its protein product is CASSLATGYEQYF.